These 5 T cell receptor beta chains share one sample of origin, sequenced in a study of CD8 T cells in ankylosing spondylitis. Each CDR3 protein is one row after TCRdb ran MiXCR on the 5' RACE reads. Of some 130,000 distinct CDR3 sequences in the sample, approximately 7.3% are singletons; the top ten hold around 12%. Sample: blood, either unsorted or a sorted T cell fraction (not recorded which). The receptors derive from a female donor with ankylosing spondylitis or in good health (not recorded which).

This clonotype was observed a few times. The chain couples TRBV29-1 to TRBJ1-2; 7 bases align to TRBD1. V dropped 3 bases and J dropped 3; count of bases not matched to a gene: 10. The V gene's germline CDR1 is SQVTM and CDR2 ANQGSEA. The CDR3 spans 15 residues. The CDR3 region is CSVDVIQGTDYGYTF. The CDR3 nucleotides read TGCAGCGTTGACGTTATACAGGGGACCGACTATGGCTACACCTTC.

This clonotype was observed many times. This rearrangement joins TRBV28 to TRBJ1-2; the D is unclear. The CDR3 runs 12 residues. The V and J ends lost 5 bases and 6 bases respectively, with 10 bases between them. Per germline, CDR1 MDHEN and CDR2 SYDVKM. Written as DNA, the CDR3 is TGTGCCAGCAGTAATAAAATCAATGGCTACACCTTC. It yields the protein CASSNKINGYTF.

This clonotype was picked up many times. The chain links TRBV18 to TRBJ1-1; D not resolved. Germline CDR1 is KGHSH and CDR2 is LQKENI. The CDR3 is 15 amino acids. The V gene lost 0 bases and the J gene lost 2 bases, with 10 bases spanning the gap. The CDR3 DNA reads TGTGCCAGCTCACCACCGGGCCGGCCTAACACTGAAGCTTTCTTT. Translating gives CASSPPGRPNTEAFF.

Ten or more counts support this clonotype. The V gene is TRBV24-1, the J gene TRBJ1-1, with unresolved D. There are 13 residues in the CDR3. The V gene's germline CDR1 is KGHDR and CDR2 SFDVKD. V was shortened by 6 bases and J by 4 bases, with 11 bases between the two germline ends. DNA of the CDR3: TGTGCCACCAGTTCCGGGGTTGCCACTGAAGCTTTCTTT. This codes for CATSSGVATEAFF.

This clonotype was seen more than once but under ten times. The chain uses TRBV11-2 and TRBJ1-2; D gene ambiguous. This CDR3 region has 13 residues. Germline V gives CDR1 SGHAT, CDR2 FQNNGV. Trimming took 3 bases from V and 7 from J, leaving 12 bases between them. DNA of the CDR3: TGTGCCAGCAGCTTGGGTTCTGGGCCTGGCTACACCTTC. Translated, it gives CASSLGSGPGYTF.